Listed below are T cell receptor beta chains from one sample, sequenced in a study of blood T cells in healthy people across ages. TCRdb analysed the 5' RACE reads with MiXCR anew, one entry per CDR3 protein. This sample carries 1,500,000 or so distinct CDR3 sequences, 35% to 45% of them seen once, and the ten largest clones take roughly 3.7%. Sequencing input: blood. The origin of the receptors is a woman younger than 30 in good health. CDR3s include the opening cysteine and the closing phenylalanine or tryptophan. The order of the fields is D gene, clone size, V gene, J gene, CDR3 DNA, CDR3 protein. A D gene is named only where the DNA matches it firmly. Part of the rows lack a size; the others show once, few, many or a class for expanded clones.

>NA|NA|TRBV7-2|TRBJ1-6
TGTGCCAGCAGCTTAGTTACGGCCCGCGGATCACCCCCCCACTTT
CASSLVTARGSPPHF
>NA|few|TRBV6-1|TRBJ1-3
TGTGCCAGCAGTGAATGGGGAGCTGGAAACACCATATATTTT
CASSEWGAGNTIYF
>NA|NA|TRBV6-2/TRBV6-3|TRBJ1-1
TGTGCCAGCCTGGACTTAAACACTGAAGCTTTCTTT
CASLDLNTEAFF
>NA|few|TRBV12-3/TRBV12-4|TRBJ1-2
TGTGCCAGCAGTTTAAAGAGATATGGCTACACCTTC
CASSLKRYGYTF
>NA|NA|TRBV10-3|TRBJ1-1
TGTGCCACTACCCGAGATGGTAGCACTGAAGCTTTCTTT
CATTRDGSTEAFF
>TRBD1|few|TRBV28|TRBJ2-5
TGTGCCAGCAGTCCTGGGGGACAGCTAGAGTACTTC
CASSPGGQLEYF
>TRBD1|NA|TRBV11-1|TRBJ2-4
TGTGCCAGCAGCGCAGTCTACGCCGGGACAGGGGTCGCCGGACGGTTAGCCAAAAACATTCAGTACTTC
CASSAVYAGTGVAGRLAKNIQYF
>NA|NA|TRBV6-1|TRBJ2-1
TGTGCCAGCAGTTCCCAGAGGGGGGTCGTTGAGCAGTTCTTC
CASSSQRGVVEQFF
>TRBD2|few|TRBV7-9|TRBJ2-1
TGTGCCAGCAGCTTAGCTTACGGGGGGTCACTCGATGAGCAGTTCTTC
CASSLAYGGSLDEQFF
>NA|NA|TRBV29-1|TRBJ1-5
TGCAGCGGGCGGGGGGCCCCCGGGGATCAGCCCCAGCATTTT
CSGRGAPGDQPQHF
>NA|few|TRBV25-1|TRBJ1-4
TGTGCCAGCAGTCCTTGGGGTGAAAATGAAAAACTGTTTTTT
CASSPWGENEKLFF
>TRBD2|NA|TRBV7-9|TRBJ2-7
TGTGCCAGCAGCTTTTGGACTAGCGGGAGAGTCTACGAGCAGTACTTC
CASSFWTSGRVYEQYF
>NA|once|TRBV30|TRBJ2-7
TGTGCCTGGAGTGTAGTGCGCGTTACCTACAATGAGCAGTACTTC
CAWSVVRVTYNEQYF
>NA|few|TRBV7-9|TRBJ2-7
TGTGCCAGCAGCTCCCCCACAGTCTTTTACGAGCAGTACTTC
CASSSPTVFYEQYF
>TRBD1|NA|TRBV27|TRBJ1-4
TGTGCCAGCAGTGCCACCGGGACAGGGGAAGGCTATGAAAAACTGTTTTTT
CASSATGTGEGYEKLFF
>NA|NA|TRBV6-1|TRBJ2-7
TGTGCCAGCAGTGCTACCGGGATTTACAATGAGCAGTACTTC
CASSATGIYNEQYF
>TRBD1|few|TRBV12-3/TRBV12-4|TRBJ1-5
TGTGCCAGCAGTCGCCGGACAGGGGGATTCAATCAGCCCCAGCATTTT
CASSRRTGGFNQPQHF
>NA|NA|TRBV13|TRBJ2-1
TGTGCCAGCAGCTCTCTAGCGCCCGCGGATGAGCAGTTCTTC
CASSSLAPADEQFF
>TRBD1|many|TRBV7-2|TRBJ1-2
TGTGCCAGCCAAGAAACAGGGGGGCCGAATGGCTACACCTTC
CASQETGGPNGYTF
>NA|few|TRBV7-9|TRBJ1-2
TGTGCCAGCAGCCGGAGGGGGAATGGCTACACCTTC
CASSRRGNGYTF
>TRBD2|few|TRBV7-2|TRBJ2-1
TGTGCCAGCAGTATAGCGGGGCCCTCCTACAATGAGCAGTTCTTC
CASSIAGPSYNEQFF
>TRBD2|NA|TRBV25-1|TRBJ2-1
TGTGCCAGCAGTGATCGTTCTAGCGGGATAAGTAATGAGCAGTTCTTC
CASSDRSSGISNEQFF
>NA|few|TRBV29-1|TRBJ1-2
TGCAGCGTTGTCGGTGGGCCTGGCGGCTACACCTTC
CSVVGGPGGYTF
>TRBD1|few|TRBV5-4|TRBJ2-7
TGTGCCAGCAGCGCGGACAGGGACTTGTACGAGCAGTACTTC
CASSADRDLYEQYF
>NA|NA|TRBV7-9|TRBJ1-2
TGTGCCAGCAGCGCCGCCGGGACGGGCTCTAACTATGGCTACACCTTC
CASSAAGTGSNYGYTF
>NA|NA|TRBV2|TRBJ1-4
TGTGCCAGCAGCGCAAGGGGGATGGCTAATGAAAAACTGTTTTTT
CASSARGMANEKLFF
>NA|few|TRBV6-5|TRBJ1-2
TGTGCCAGCAGTTCGGACGTCGGCGGCTACACCTTC
CASSSDVGGYTF
>NA|few|TRBV7-3|TRBJ2-6
TGTGCCAGCAGCTTAGACTCCAGCTCTGGGGCCAACGTCCTGACTTTC
CASSLDSSSGANVLTF
>NA|NA|TRBV7-7|TRBJ1-1
TGTGCTAGGTTAAGAGCCACTGAAGCTTTCTTT
CARLRATEAFF
>TRBD2|NA|TRBV18|TRBJ2-1
TGTGCCAGCTCACCAACTAGCGGGACCCTTTCCTACAATGAGCAGTTCTTC
CASSPTSGTLSYNEQFF
>NA|NA|TRBV5-1|TRBJ2-4
TGCGCCAGAAGACCTAGGGGAAACATTCAGTACTTC
CARRPRGNIQYF
>NA|once|TRBV24-1|TRBJ1-1
TGTGCCACCAGACATACCCTGAACACTGAAGCTTTCTTT
CATRHTLNTEAFF
>NA|once|TRBV28|TRBJ1-2
TGTGCCAGCAGTTTACCGCCCGGGCAGGGCTATGGCTACACCTTC
CASSLPPGQGYGYTF
>NA|NA|TRBV6-5|TRBJ2-7
TGTGCCAGCAGTTCCGCGCGGACGGCGATCTACGAGCAGTACTTC
CASSSARTAIYEQYF
>NA|few|TRBV5-1|TRBJ2-1
TGCGCCAGCAGCTTAGGGACCTCCGCCGATGAGCAGTTCTTC
CASSLGTSADEQFF
>NA|few|TRBV7-2|TRBJ1-2
TGTGCCAGCAGCCTCCCCGGGGGCAGGAGTTTATATGGCTACACCTTC
CASSLPGGRSLYGYTF
>TRBD1|few|TRBV5-1|TRBJ1-2
TGCGCCAGCAGCTTGGCCCCTGACAGGGCACAGAAAGACACCTTC
CASSLAPDRAQKDTF
>TRBD1|few|TRBV6-5|TRBJ2-1
TGTGCCAGCAGTTACTCGACGGGGACAGCCAGGGAGCAGTTCTTC
CASSYSTGTAREQFF
>TRBD1|once|TRBV27|TRBJ1-5
TGTACCAGCAGAAGGACAGGGTACAATCAGCCCCAGCATTTT
CTSRRTGYNQPQHF
>NA|NA|TRBV21-1|TRBJ1-4
TGTGCCAGCAGGGCCGGGACCCCGGCGTCGCAAGTTAATGAAAAACTGTTTTTT
CASRAGTPASQVNEKLFF
>TRBD1|NA|TRBV4-3|TRBJ2-1
TGCGCCAGCAGCCAAGATTGGCACAGGGGATATGAGCAGTTCTTC
CASSQDWHRGYEQFF
>TRBD2|few|TRBV7-2|TRBJ2-7
TGTGCCAGCAGCAGGGGACTAGCGGAACCCTCCTACGAGCAGTACTTC
CASSRGLAEPSYEQYF
>NA|NA|TRBV4-2|TRBJ1-2
TGTGCCAGCAGCCAAGTAACGAGGGGCGGCTACACCTTC
CASSQVTRGGYTF
>TRBD2|few|TRBV6-2/TRBV6-3|TRBJ2-1
TGTGCCAGCACTCATAGCGGGAGAGGGTATGAGCAGTTCTTC
CASTHSGRGYEQFF
>NA|NA|TRBV5-4|TRBJ2-1
TGTGCCAGCAGCCCACCCCTAAACGACAATGAGCAGTTCTTC
CASSPPLNDNEQFF
>NA|many|TRBV20-1|TRBJ2-3
TGCAGTGCTAGAGAGTACGCGGTTCCCGGGGATACGCAGTATTTT
CSAREYAVPGDTQYF